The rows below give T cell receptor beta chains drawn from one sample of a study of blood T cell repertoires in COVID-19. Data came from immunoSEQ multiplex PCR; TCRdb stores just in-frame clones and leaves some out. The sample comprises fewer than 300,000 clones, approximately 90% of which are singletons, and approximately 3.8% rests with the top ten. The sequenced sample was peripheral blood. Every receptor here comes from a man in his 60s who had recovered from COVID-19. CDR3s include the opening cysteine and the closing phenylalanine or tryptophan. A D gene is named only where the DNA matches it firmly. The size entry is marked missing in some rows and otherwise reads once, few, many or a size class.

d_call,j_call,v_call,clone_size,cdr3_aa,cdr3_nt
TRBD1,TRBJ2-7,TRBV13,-,CASSLRLGTGQGPEQYF,TGTGCCAGCAGTCTCCGACTGGGGACAGGACAGGGCCCCGAGCAGTACTTC
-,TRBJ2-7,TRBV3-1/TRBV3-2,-,CASSPFGARGLGQYF,TGTGCCAGCAGCCCGTTTGGAGCGCGAGGGTTGGGGCAGTACTTC
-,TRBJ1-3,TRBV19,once,CASKFSSGNTIYF,TGTGCCAGCAAATTTAGCTCTGGAAACACCATATATTTT
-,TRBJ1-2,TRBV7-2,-,CASSLQGTNYGYTF,TGTGCCAGCAGCTTGCAGGGGACCAACTATGGCTACACCTTC
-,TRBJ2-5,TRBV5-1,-,CASSLAGIQETQYF,TGCGCCAGCAGCTTGGCAGGGATCCAAGAGACCCAGTACTTC
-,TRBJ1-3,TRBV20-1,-,CSASQKFSGNTIYF,TGCAGTGCTAGTCAGAAATTCTCTGGAAACACCATATATTTT
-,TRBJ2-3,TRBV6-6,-,CASRRGGGHTDTQYF,TGTGCCAGCAGAAGGGGCGGGGGCCACACAGATACGCAGTATTTT
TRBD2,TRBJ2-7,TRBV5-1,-,CASSLVLAGVPYEQYF,TGCGCCAGCAGCTTGGTCCTAGCGGGGGTTCCCTACGAGCAGTACTTC
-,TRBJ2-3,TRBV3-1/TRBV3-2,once,CASSQDIGASKVDTQYF,TGTGCCAGCAGCCAAGATATTGGAGCTTCGAAAGTGGATACGCAGTATTTT
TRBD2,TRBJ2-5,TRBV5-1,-,CASSRGAGGQETQYF,TGCGCCAGCAGCAGGGGAGCGGGGGGACAAGAGACCCAGTACTTC
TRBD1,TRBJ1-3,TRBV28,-,CASSLFRDRDGNTIYF,TGTGCCAGCAGTCTCTTTCGGGACAGGGATGGAAACACCATATATTTT
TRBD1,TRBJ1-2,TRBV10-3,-,CATLDGTGGNPGYTF,TGTGCCACCCTTGATGGGACAGGGGGCAATCCTGGCTACACCTTC
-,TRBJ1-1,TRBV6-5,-,CASGHRANTEAFF,TGTGCCAGCGGACACAGGGCGAACACTGAAGCTTTCTTT
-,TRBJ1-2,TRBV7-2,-,CASSKDRAGKGYTF,TGTGCCAGCAGCAAAGATCGGGCAGGGAAGGGCTACACCTTC
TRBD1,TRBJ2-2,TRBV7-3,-,CASSQPGQGAGELFF,TGTGCCAGCAGTCAACCGGGACAGGGTGCCGGGGAGCTGTTTTTT
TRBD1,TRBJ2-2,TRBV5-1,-,CASSQDRGTLVGELFF,TGCGCCAGCAGCCAGGACAGGGGGACCCTAGTCGGGGAGCTGTTTTTT
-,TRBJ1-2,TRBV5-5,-,CASSWTGGHIDGYTF,TGTGCCAGCAGCTGGACGGGGGGCCATATCGATGGCTACACCTTC
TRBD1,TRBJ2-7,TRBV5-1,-,CASSPRQGSSYEQYF,TGCGCCAGCAGCCCGCGACAGGGATCCTCCTACGAGCAGTACTTC
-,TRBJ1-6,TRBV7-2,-,CASSLSNSPLHF,TGTGCCAGCAGCTTATCGAATTCACCCCTCCACTTT
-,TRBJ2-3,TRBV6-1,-,CASSELGGASTDTQYF,TGTGCCAGCAGTGAACTGGGCGGGGCTAGCACAGATACGCAGTATTTT
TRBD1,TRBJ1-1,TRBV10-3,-,CAISESRPSRGRIEAFF,TGTGCCATCAGTGAGTCGCGCCCTTCGAGGGGGCGGATTGAAGCTTTCTTT
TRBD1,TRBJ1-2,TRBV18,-,CASSPLVSGTGGSGYTF,TGTGCCAGCTCACCATTAGTCTCCGGGACAGGGGGCTCTGGCTACACCTTC
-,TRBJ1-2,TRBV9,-,CASSPTYNRDGYTF,TGTGCCAGCAGCCCAACCTATAACAGGGATGGCTACACCTTC